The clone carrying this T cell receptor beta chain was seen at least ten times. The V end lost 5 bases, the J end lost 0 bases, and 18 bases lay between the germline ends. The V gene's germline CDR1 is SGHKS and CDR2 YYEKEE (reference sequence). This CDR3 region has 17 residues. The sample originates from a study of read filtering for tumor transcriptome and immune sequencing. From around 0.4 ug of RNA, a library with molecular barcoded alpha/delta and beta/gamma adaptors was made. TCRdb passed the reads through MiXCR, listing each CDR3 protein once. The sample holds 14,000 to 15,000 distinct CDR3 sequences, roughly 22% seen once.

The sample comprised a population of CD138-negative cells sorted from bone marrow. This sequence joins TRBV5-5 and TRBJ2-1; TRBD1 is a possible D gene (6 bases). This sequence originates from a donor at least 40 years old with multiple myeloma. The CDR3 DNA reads TGTGCCAGCAGACGCGACAGGAGCCCTTCCTCCTACAATGAGCAGTTCTTC. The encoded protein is CASRRDRSPSSYNEQFF. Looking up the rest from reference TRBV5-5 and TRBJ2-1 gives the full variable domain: DAGVTQSPTHLIKTRGQQVTLRCSPISGHKSVSWYQQVLGQGPQFIFQYYEKEERGRGNFPDRFSARQFPNYSSELNVNALLLGDSALYLCASRRDRSPSSYNEQFFGPGTRLTVL.